These 20 T cell receptor beta chains share one sample of origin, sequenced in a study of T cell responses to AZD1222 COVID-19 vaccine. TCRdb's copy holds only in-frame clones and misses some; the assay was immunoSEQ multiplex PCR. The sample includes around 160,000 clones, approximately 88% of them seen just once. Material: peripheral blood, obtained on day 0 of AZD1222 vaccination. These receptors were obtained from an adult in good health.

This chain connects TRBV9 to TRBJ2-3, with 12 bases fitting TRBD2. Trimming removed 0 bases from V and 11 bases from J; junction bases left unmatched: 7. The CDR3 has 15 amino acids. CDR1 is SGDLS, CDR2 YYNGEE, per germline. The DNA of the CDR3 is TGTGCCAGCAGCGTAGTGGGACTAGCGGGCGGGGGGCAGTATTTT. Encoded protein: CASSVVGLAGGGQYF.

The chain links TRBV6-6 to TRBJ2-7, with 9 bases that match TRBD1. This CDR3 has 13 amino acids. The germline V gene encodes CDR1 MNHNY and CDR2 SVGAGI (reference sequence). J was trimmed by 11 bases and V by 6 bases; bases with no gene match: 11. CDR3 nucleotide sequence: TGTGCCAGCAGCCCCACAGGGGGCACGGAGAAGTACTTC. This encodes CASSPTGGTEKYF.

The rearrangement links TRBV2 to TRBJ1-1; tentative D call: TRBD1 (5 bases). Trimming shortened V by 7 bases and J by 6 bases, and 18 bases separated the two germline ends. CDR1 and CDR2 from the germline V gene are SNHLY and FYNNEI. CDR3 length equals 14 residues. The CDR3 DNA reads as TGTGCCAGCAAGGCGGGGGTCGGGTACGCTGAAGCTTTCTTT. It yields the protein CASKAGVGYAEAFF.

The chain recombines TRBV5-1 with TRBJ1-2; 8 nucleotides align to TRBD1. Germline CDR1 and CDR2: SGHRS and YFSETQ. CDR3 length: 15 amino acids. V was clipped by 0 bases and J by 4 bases; unmatched bases: 5. CDR3 in amino acids: CASSLGLGTGYGYTF. CDR3 bases: TGCGCCAGCAGCTTGGGCCTCGGGACAGGCTATGGCTACACCTTC. Using reference TRBV5-1 and TRBJ1-2 for the parts outside the CDR3, the full variable domain is KAGVTQTPRYLIKTRGQQVTLSCSPISGHRSVSWYQQTPGQGLQFLFEYFSETQRNKGNFPGRFSGRQFSNSRSEMNVSTLELGDSALYLCASSLGLGTGYGYTFGSGTRLTVV.

J is TRBJ2-3 and V is TRBV4-1; D gene ambiguous. The V gene lost 6 bases and the J gene lost 6 bases, with 22 bases spanning the gap. This CDR3 region has 16 residues. CDR1 and CDR2 from the germline V gene are MGHRA and YSYEKL. The CDR3 is CASSGVGFFYRDTQYF. The CDR3 DNA is TGCGCCAGCAGTGGGGTGGGGTTTTTCTATCGGGATACGCAGTATTTT.

V usage is TRBV6-5 and J usage is TRBJ1-1; no firm D call. Germline CDR1 MNHEY, CDR2 SVGAGI. The CDR3 runs to 13 residues. V was shortened by 3 bases and J by 1 base, with 6 bases between the two germline ends. The CDR3 sequence is CASSYLTNTEAFF. The CDR3 DNA reads TGTGCCAGCAGTTATCTGACGAACACTGAAGCTTTCTTT.

J is TRBJ2-1 and V is TRBV20-1; the D gene is possibly TRBD2 (6 bases). Germline-derived CDR1 and CDR2 are DFQATT and SNEGSKA (reference sequence). The CDR3 has 11 residues. Trimming pared 3 bases from V and 8 bases from J, leaving 8 bases between. DNA for the CDR3: TGCAGTGCTAGGTGGGGGGATGAGCAGTTCTTC. Translation: CSARWGDEQFF.

This clone was seen more than once but under ten times. The chain links TRBV12-3 or TRBV12-4 to TRBJ1-2, with a tentative D call TRBD1 (5 bases). The V end lost 5 bases, the J end lost 4 bases, and 11 bases lay between the germline ends. The CDR3 is 13 amino acids. CDR3 sequence: CASSPTGTYGYTF. The CDR3 region has the DNA TGTGCCAGCAGTCCAACAGGTACCTATGGCTACACCTTC.

The chain combines TRBV5-5 with TRBJ1-1, with unresolved D. This CDR3 is built from 13 residues. Per the germline V gene, CDR1 is SGHKS and CDR2 is YYEKEE (reference sequence). The V gene lost 2 bases and the J gene lost 4 bases, with 9 bases spanning the gap. The CDR3 sequence: CASSFDWGTEAFF. The CDR3 nucleotides read TGTGCCAGCAGCTTTGATTGGGGCACTGAAGCTTTCTTT.

The chain recombines TRBV5-1 with TRBJ2-5, with 7 bases fitting TRBD2. The CDR3 runs to 14 residues. Germline CDR1 is SGHRS and CDR2 is YFSETQ. V was pared by 6 bases and J by 2 bases, with 7 bases of the junction left unmatched. DNA of the CDR3: TGCGCCAGCAACATCGCCGGGGGGCAAGAGACCCAGTACTTC. The encoded protein is CASNIAGGQETQYF.

This chain joins TRBV28 and TRBJ1-4, with D unclear. The CDR3 contains 12 residues. The V end lost 6 bases, the J end lost 5 bases, and 7 bases lay between the germline ends. Germline V CDR1 and CDR2: MDHEN, SYDVKM. CDR3 DNA: TGTGCCAGCAGCCCACCCAATGAAAAACTGTTTTTT. Its protein product is CASSPPNEKLFF.

V and J are TRBV7-2 and TRBJ2-1; D is possibly TRBD2 (5 bases). Germline CDR1 is SGHTA and CDR2 is FQGNSA. Between the trimmed V and J ends, which lost 4 bases and 2 bases, there was a span of 15 bases. CDR3 length: 16 amino acids. CDR3 amino acids: CASSYPMGETYNEQFF. Here the CDR3 DNA reads TGTGCCAGCAGCTATCCTATGGGAGAAACCTACAATGAGCAGTTCTTC.

This clone was recorded only once. The gene calls are TRBV2 and TRBJ1-5; possible D gene TRBD1, 6 bases. V was clipped by 3 bases and J by 4 bases, with 13 bases between them. The CDR3 extends over 15 amino acids. Germline CDR1 SNHLY, CDR2 FYNNEI. CDR3 in amino acids: CASSDKLRGNQPQHF. The CDR3 bases are TGTGCCAGCAGTGACAAACTGAGGGGGAATCAGCCCCAGCATTTT.

V gene TRBV7-2 combines with J gene TRBJ2-2; no reliable D call. V shed 1 base and J shed 6 bases, with 12 bases lying between them. The CDR3 is 15 residues long. Germline V gene lookup returns CDR1 SGHTA and CDR2 FQGNSA. The CDR3 region is CASSLEVPGPGELFF. In nucleotides, the CDR3 is TGTGCCAGCAGCTTAGAGGTTCCCGGGCCCGGGGAGCTGTTTTTT.

The chain is built from TRBV5-1 and TRBJ1-1; no definite D call. The CDR3 contains 14 residues. The V gene's germline CDR1 is SGHRS and CDR2 YFSETQ. Trimming pared 0 bases from V and 5 bases from J, leaving 11 bases between. The CDR3 DNA reads TGCGCCAGCAGCTTGGAGTGGTCGCGGACTGAAGCTTTCTTT. Residues: CASSLEWSRTEAFF.

The chain links TRBV5-1 to TRBJ2-3, with D possibly matching TRBD2 (7 bases). The CDR3 consists of 17 residues. CDR1 and CDR2 from the germline V gene are SGHRS and YFSETQ. V shed 4 bases and J shed 0 bases, with 18 bases lying between them. The CDR3 reads CASSRDTSAASTDTQYF. In DNA, the CDR3 is TGCGCCAGCAGCCGGGACACTAGCGCTGCTAGCACAGATACGCAGTATTTT.

The V and J genes are TRBV7-9 and TRBJ1-3; the D is unclear. Germline V gene lookup returns CDR1 SEHNR and CDR2 FQNEAQ (reference sequence). The CDR3 covers 15 residues. The germline V and J ends were trimmed by 1 base and 0 bases, with 7 bases remaining between them. The CDR3 DNA reads as TGTGCCAGCAGCTTAGGAGCCAGCTCTGGAAACACCATATATTTT. It translates to CASSLGASSGNTIYF.

V is TRBV5-1 and J is TRBJ1-1; D ambiguous. CDR1 is SGHRS, CDR2 YFSETQ, per germline. V lost 2 bases to trimming and J lost 3 bases, with 14 bases between them. This CDR3 spans 15 amino acids. The CDR3 DNA sequence: TGCGCCAGCAGCTTATATATGGTAGGGTACACTGAAGCTTTCTTT. This sequence encodes CASSLYMVGYTEAFF.

The chain links TRBV5-1 to TRBJ1-4; D is uncertain. Germline V gene data show CDR1 as SGHRS and CDR2 as YFSETQ. The CDR3 totals 15 residues. The V end lost 0 bases, the J end lost 0 bases, and 6 bases lay between the germline ends. CDR3 protein: CASSLAVATNEKLFF. CDR3 sequence (DNA): TGCGCCAGCAGCTTGGCGGTTGCAACTAATGAAAAACTGTTTTTT.

This sequence joins TRBV7-9 and TRBJ1-3; D possibly corresponds to TRBD1 (6 bases). This CDR3 is 15 amino acids long. V lost 5 bases to trimming and J lost 0 bases, with 11 bases between them. Germline V gives CDR1 SEHNR, CDR2 FQNEAQ (reference sequence). CDR3 nucleotide sequence: TGTGCCAGCAGCCAAACAGGGTTCTCTGGAAACACCATATATTTT. Its translation: CASSQTGFSGNTIYF.